This T cell receptor (beta chain) is from a study of control samples from healthy donors and cancer patients. Some clones are missing from TCRdb's copy, which holds only in-frame ones; the method was immunoSEQ multiplex PCR. Of around 58,000 clones listed, around 90% were seen once; the top ten hold 3.5% to 4.5%. The V gene's germline CDR1 is MNHEY and CDR2 SVGAGI. V shed 9 bases and J shed 8 bases, with 14 bases lying between them. This CDR3 contains 13 residues. The sequencing input was blood. V is TRBV6-5 and J is TRBJ1-6; D unclear. The receptor comes from a man aged 50 to 60 in good health. CDR3 residues: CASQAVVYSPLHF. The CDR3 DNA follows: TGTGCCAGTCAAGCTGTCGTTTATTCACCCCTCCACTTT.